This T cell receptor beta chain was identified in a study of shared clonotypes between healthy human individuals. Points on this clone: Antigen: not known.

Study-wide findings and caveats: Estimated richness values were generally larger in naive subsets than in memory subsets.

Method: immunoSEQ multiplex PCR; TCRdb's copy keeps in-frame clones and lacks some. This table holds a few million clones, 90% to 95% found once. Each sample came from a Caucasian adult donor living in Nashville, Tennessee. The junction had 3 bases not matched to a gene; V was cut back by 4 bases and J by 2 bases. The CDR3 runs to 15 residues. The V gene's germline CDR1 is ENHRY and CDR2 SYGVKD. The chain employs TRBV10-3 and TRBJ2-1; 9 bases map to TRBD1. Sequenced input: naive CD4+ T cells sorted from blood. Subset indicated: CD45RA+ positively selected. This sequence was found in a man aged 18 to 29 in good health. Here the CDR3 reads CAISGQGGTYNEQFF. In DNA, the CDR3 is TGTGCCATCAGTGGACAGGGGGGGACCTACAATGAGCAGTTCTTC.